This entry lists 27 T cell receptor beta chains sequenced from one sample in a study of blood T cell repertoires in COVID-19. Libraries were prepared by immunoSEQ multiplex PCR; TCRdb keeps only in-frame clonotypes and omits some of them. The sample shows 170,000 or so clones, around 86% of them seen only once. Sequencing was performed on peripheral blood. The receptors stem from a man in his forties with active or convalescent COVID-19.

This clone was recorded once. The chain combines TRBV3-1 (or the pseudogene TRBV3-2) with TRBJ1-3; D is unclear. Trimming pared 1 base from V and 0 bases from J, leaving 13 bases between. Germline V gene sequence: CDR1 LGHDT, CDR2 YNNKEL (reference sequence). The CDR3 loop spans 17 amino acids. CDR3 residues: CASSQVRSSVSGNTIYF. DNA of the CDR3: TGTGCCAGCAGCCAAGTGAGGTCGTCAGTCTCTGGAAACACCATATATTTT.

CDR3 nucleotides: TGTGCCACCAGTGATTCTAGGATGCCCTACGAGCAGTACTTC. Its translation: CATSDSRMPYEQYF. The chain has TRBV24-1 and TRBJ2-7; D uncertain. V was trimmed by 2 bases and J by 2 bases, leaving 9 bases between them. The CDR3 runs to 14 residues. The germline V gene has CDR1 KGHDR and CDR2 SFDVKD.

The CDR3 nucleotides read TGTGCCAGCAAGCGAAGCTATAGCAATCAGCCCCAGCATTTT. Protein: CASKRSYSNQPQHF. This chain joins TRBV2 and TRBJ1-5; D unclear. Trimming took off 7 bases at V and 0 bases at J, with 10 bases between the two ends. The CDR3 has 14 residues. Germline-derived CDR1 and CDR2 are SNHLY and FYNNEI.

This chain connects TRBV6-1 to TRBJ1-5; D uncertain. The germline gives CDR1 MNHNS, CDR2 SASEGT. Trimming took 0 bases from V and 8 from J, leaving 11 bases between them. The CDR3 runs 14 residues. The CDR3 region is CASSEAGMREPQHF. CDR3 nucleotide sequence: TGTGCCAGCAGTGAAGCGGGGATGAGGGAGCCCCAGCATTTT.

This chain uses TRBV7-8 with TRBJ1-3; D ambiguous. Germline V gene sequence: CDR1 SGHVS, CDR2 FQNEAQ. The CDR3 consists of 12 residues. The V and J ends lost 5 bases and 8 bases respectively, with 10 bases between them. The CDR3 nucleotides are TGTGCCAGCAGCCCCCAGGAGGACACCATATATTTT. It is translated as CASSPQEDTIYF.

The chain combines TRBV5-4 with TRBJ1-3; 11 nucleotides align to TRBD1. This CDR3 contains 17 residues. V lost 3 bases and J lost 4; bases outside the gene matches: 9. Germline lookup yields CDR1 SGHNT and CDR2 YYREEE (reference sequence). Here the CDR3 reads CASSSGTGGHDGNTIYF. DNA for the CDR3: TGTGCCAGCAGCTCCGGGACAGGGGGACACGACGGAAACACCATATATTTT.

The chain uses TRBV19 and TRBJ1-2; D is uncertain. This CDR3 is built from 11 residues. Germline V lookup: CDR1 LNHDA, CDR2 SQIVND (reference sequence). The V end lost 8 bases, the J end lost 1 base, and 5 bases lay between the germline ends. CDR3 sequence reads: CASRGNYGYTF. In DNA form, the CDR3 reads TGTGCCAGTCGGGGTAACTATGGCTACACCTTC.

On this clone itself: This sample includes further DNA sequences coding for the same CDR3. This rearrangement joins TRBV4-1 to TRBJ1-1; no reliable D call. CDR1 and CDR2 from the germline V gene are MGHRA and YSYEKL. The V and J ends lost 4 bases and 2 bases respectively, with 5 bases between them. The CDR3 spans 12 residues. The CDR3: CASSRGNTEAFF. The CDR3 DNA reads TGCGCCAGCAGCCGCGGTAACACTGAAGCTTTCTTT.

The V gene is TRBV28, the J gene TRBJ2-2; 7 bases agree with TRBD1. With V trimmed by 5 bases and J by 1 base, 4 bases remained unmatched. Germline V gives CDR1 MDHEN, CDR2 SYDVKM. The CDR3 consists of 15 residues. The CDR3 is CASSRYRGNTGELFF. DNA for the CDR3: TGTGCCAGCAGTAGATACAGGGGGAACACCGGGGAGCTGTTTTTT.

As DNA, the CDR3 is TGTGCCAGCAGCAAAATAACCCCAGACCAAGAGACCCAGTACTTC. Protein sequence: CASSKITPDQETQYF. The chain combines TRBV21-1 with TRBJ2-5; the D call of TRBD1 is as the table states it, not checked on the DNA. TRBV21-1 is a pseudogene locus. This CDR3 has 15 residues.

The genes are TRBV10-2 and TRBJ2-7; D call uncertain. The CDR3 extends over 13 amino acids. In germline, CDR1 is WSHSY, CDR2 SAAADI. V shed 6 bases and J shed 5 bases, with 14 bases lying between them. The CDR3 nucleotides are TGCGCCAGCAGAATGTTCCAAAATGACGAGCAGTACTTC. Its translation: CASRMFQNDEQYF.

This CDR3 reads CASSPSGGGQPQHF. Here the CDR3 DNA reads TGTGCCAGCTCACCGTCGGGGGGCGGCCAGCCCCAGCATTTT. V and J are TRBV18 and TRBJ1-5, with TRBD1 as a possible D gene (6 bases). Trimming left V 3 bases short and J 7 bases short, with 13 bases between. The CDR3 extends over 14 amino acids. From germline, CDR1 is KGHSH and CDR2 LQKENI.

This rearrangement joins TRBV30 to TRBJ2-7; tentative D call: TRBD1 (6 bases). This CDR3 comprises 14 residues. Germline CDR1 GTSNPN, CDR2 SVGIG (reference sequence). Trimming pared 0 bases from V and 5 bases from J, leaving 14 bases between. CDR3 nucleotide sequence: TGTGCCTGGAGTGTGAGGCTCCCAGGGGACGAGCAGTACTTC. Its protein is CAWSVRLPGDEQYF.

The chain recombines TRBV10-3 with TRBJ2-7; tentatively, D is TRBD1 (5 bases). This CDR3 has 15 residues. V lost 0 bases and J 2 bases, leaving 11 bases between the germline ends. Germline V gene data show CDR1 as ENHRY and CDR2 as SYGVKD. CDR3: CAISESMSDTYEQYF. CDR3 coding DNA: TGTGCCATCAGTGAGTCGATGTCGGACACCTACGAGCAGTACTTC.

This rearrangement joins TRBV18 to TRBJ2-5, with D uncertain. The CDR3 length is 15 residues. V shed 1 base and J shed 3 bases, with 12 bases lying between them. Germline loops: CDR1 KGHSH, CDR2 LQKENI. This CDR3 reads CASSPRLQQEETQYF. CDR3 DNA sequence: TGTGCCAGCTCACCACGTTTGCAGCAGGAAGAGACCCAGTACTTC. Complete variable domain (other parts from reference TRBV18 and TRBJ2-5): NAGVMQNPRHLVRRRGQEARLRCSPMKGHSHVYWYRQLPEEGLKFMVYLQKENIIDESGMPKERFSAEFPKEGPSILRIQQVVRGDSAAYFCASSPRLQQEETQYFGPGTRLLVL.

This chain connects TRBV5-5 to TRBJ1-5; 7 nucleotides match TRBD1. This CDR3 region has 14 residues. Trimming took 1 base from V and 7 from J; bases not matched to a gene: 5. Germline loops: CDR1 SGHKS, CDR2 YYEKEE (reference sequence). CDR3 DNA: TGTGCCAGCAGCTTGCAAGGGGGCAGGCAGCCCCAGCATTTT. Its protein is CASSLQGGRQPQHF.

The count of this clone is one. This sequence joins TRBV19 and TRBJ2-4, with 11 bases that match TRBD2. Trimming took 3 bases from V and 1 from J; bases not matched to a gene: 5. The CDR3 covers 17 residues. Germline CDR1 is LNHDA and CDR2 is SQIVND (reference sequence). The CDR3 DNA reads as TGTGCCAGTAGTATGATTAGCGGGGGGGCGGCCAAAAACATTCAGTACTTC. Translating it yields CASSMISGGAAKNIQYF.

The chain employs TRBV4-2 and TRBJ2-7, with 9 bases aligning to TRBD2. This CDR3 spans 15 amino acids. In germline, CDR1 is LGHNA, CDR2 YNFKEQ. J lost 4 bases, V lost 0 bases, and 4 bases had no gene match. CDR3 sequence reads: CASSQDAGGPYEQYF. The CDR3 nucleotides read TGTGCCAGCAGCCAAGATGCGGGGGGGCCTTACGAGCAGTACTTC.

This chain's CDR3 is CASSAGQGARETQYF. The CDR3 bases are TGTGCCAGCAGCGCGGGACAGGGGGCAAGAGAGACCCAGTACTTC. The V and J genes are TRBV9 and TRBJ2-5, with 12 bases fitting TRBD1. CDR1 and CDR2 from the germline V gene are SGDLS and YYNGEE. With V trimmed by 3 bases and J by 4 bases, 4 bases remained unmatched. This CDR3 comprises 15 residues.

This sequence joins TRBV19 and TRBJ1-4, with 10 positions matching TRBD1. There are 18 residues in the CDR3. Per the germline V gene, CDR1 is LNHDA and CDR2 is SQIVND (reference sequence). V shed 1 base and J 4 bases; nucleotides not matched to a gene: 9. CDR3 sequence: CASSIAPRQGASNEKLFF. Here the CDR3 DNA reads TGTGCCAGTAGTATAGCCCCAAGACAGGGGGCGAGTAATGAAAAACTGTTTTTT. The full variable domain, in which reference TRBV19 and TRBJ1-4 provide the parts outside the CDR3, is DGGITQSPKYLFRKEGQNVTLSCEQNLNHDAMYWYRQDPGQGLRLIYYSQIVNDFQKGDIAEGYSVSREKKESFPLTVTSAQKNPTAFYLCASSIAPRQGASNEKLFFGSGTQLSVL.

The chain uses TRBV5-1 and TRBJ2-3; possibly TRBD1 for D (5 bases). Trimming removed 0 bases at V and 3 bases at J, with 11 bases between. This CDR3 is 15 amino acids long. Germline CDR1 reads SGHRS; CDR2 reads YFSETQ. The CDR3 region has the DNA TGCGCCAGCAGCTTGGCGCAGGGTCGGACAGATACGCAGTATTTT. It is translated as CASSLAQGRTDTQYF. The entire variable domain, with the rest obtained from reference TRBV5-1 and TRBJ2-3, is as follows: KAGVTQTPRYLIKTRGQQVTLSCSPISGHRSVSWYQQTPGQGLQFLFEYFSETQRNKGNFPGRFSGRQFSNSRSEMNVSTLELGDSALYLCASSLAQGRTDTQYFGPGTRLTVL.

This clone has a single count. This chain connects TRBV15 to TRBJ2-3, with 10 nucleotides matching TRBD2. Germline CDR1 reads LNHNV; CDR2 reads YYDKDF (reference sequence). Trimming at V came to 5 bases and at J to 1 base, leaving 6 bases not matched to a gene. This CDR3 region has 16 residues. CDR3 protein: CATSYSLAGGTDTQYF. DNA of the CDR3: TGTGCCACCAGCTACTCGCTAGCGGGAGGCACAGATACGCAGTATTTT.

The J gene is TRBJ2-3, the V gene TRBV5-6, with D possibly TRBD1 on 5 matching bases. The CDR3 runs 14 residues. Deletions cut 1 base from V and 4 bases from J, with 10 bases between. The germline gives CDR1 SGHDT, CDR2 YYEEEE. The CDR3 sequence is CASSLPLGADTQYF. The CDR3 DNA is TGTGCCAGCAGCTTGCCGCTAGGGGCAGATACGCAGTATTTT.

CDR3 in amino acids: CASSLRVQRGYGTQYF. DNA for the CDR3: TGTGCCAGCAGCTTGAGGGTCCAGCGGGGGTATGGGACCCAGTACTTC. This rearrangement joins TRBV11-2 to TRBJ2-5; 8 bases line up with TRBD2. CDR1 is SGHAT and CDR2 is FQNNGV in the germline V gene. V gave up 3 bases and J gave up 7 bases; unmatched junction bases: 13. The CDR3 runs 16 residues.

This rearrangement joins TRBV2 to TRBJ1-6; D not resolved. Germline assignment: CDR1 SNHLY and CDR2 FYNNEI. The CDR3 runs 15 residues. Trimming took 3 bases from V and 3 from J, leaving 9 bases between them. The CDR3 is CASSDGPDYNSPLHF. CDR3 sequence (DNA): TGTGCCAGCAGTGATGGGCCTGACTATAATTCACCCCTCCACTTT.

V is TRBV5-1 and J is TRBJ1-3; D remains ambiguous. Germline values: CDR1 SGHRS, CDR2 YFSETQ. The length of the CDR3 is 14 residues. Trimming took 4 bases from V and 0 from J, leaving 8 bases between them. The CDR3 loop reads CASSPGVSGNTIYF. The CDR3 DNA reads as TGCGCCAGCAGCCCCGGTGTCTCTGGAAACACCATATATTTT.

The chain is built from TRBV27 and TRBJ2-3; D might be TRBD2 (6 bases). Trimming removed 11 bases from V and 6 bases from J, with 21 bases in between. CDR3 length equals 14 residues. Looked up from germline, CDR1 is MNHEY and CDR2 is SMNVEV (reference sequence). The CDR3 region has the DNA TGTGCCGCGGGCGAGCTGGGCGGGGCGGATACGCAGTATTTT. This sequence encodes CAAGELGGADTQYF.